The 31 T cell receptor beta chains below were found in one sample sequenced in a study of PD-1 blockade in classical Hodgkin lymphoma. Some clones are missing from TCRdb's copy, which holds only in-frame ones; the method was immunoSEQ multiplex PCR. Of some 20,000 clones listed, roughly 77% are singletons. Time point of the sample: cycle 4 day 1 (C4D1), after 6 weeks of nivolumab. Every patient relapsed after autologous stem cell transplantation, and brentuximab vedotin exposure varied. The sample in question was peripheral blood mononuclear cells (PBMCs), obtained before the fourth cycle of nivolumab. The receptors derive from a human donor with classical Hodgkin lymphoma.

On this clone: Relative to the germline gene, one junction end is altered; a read error may explain this. The chain couples TRBV6-8 to TRBJ1-6; the D gene is possibly TRBD1 (5 bases). This CDR3 spans 13 amino acids. CDR1 is MNHGY and CDR2 is SAAAGT in the germline V gene. The CDR3 sequence: CASSYSGGKTLRF. DNA for the CDR3: TGTGCCAGCAGTTACTCCGGGGGTAAGACCCTCCGCTTT.

On this clone: Compared with germline, one end of the junction differs, possibly owing to a read error. This chain joins TRBV4-3 and TRBJ1-1; the D is unclear. The CDR3 contains 15 residues. Germline V gene data show CDR1 as LGHNA and CDR2 as YSLEER. The chain's CDR3 is CASSKDRAMNTEAFF. The CDR3 DNA sequence: TGCGCCAGCAGCAAAGATAGGGCGATGAACACTGAAGCTTTCTTT.

The chain recombines TRBV19 with TRBJ1-2; D ambiguous. The V gene lost 5 bases and the J gene lost 4 bases, with 8 bases spanning the gap. This CDR3 is built from 12 residues. Germline CDR1 LNHDA, CDR2 SQIVND (reference sequence). The DNA of the CDR3 is TGTGCCAGTAGTCTCGGCCCCTATGGCTACACCTTC. Translated: CASSLGPYGYTF. The complete variable domain, with remaining parts taken from reference TRBV19 and TRBJ1-2, reads DGGITQSPKYLFRKEGQNVTLSCEQNLNHDAMYWYRQDPGQGLRLIYYSQIVNDFQKGDIAEGYSVSREKKESFPLTVTSAQKNPTAFYLCASSLGPYGYTFGSGTRLTVV.

The chain uses TRBV7-9 and TRBJ2-7, with 7 bases identical to TRBD1. V shed 4 bases, J shed 3 bases, and the junction held 15 bases outside the gene matches. The V gene's germline CDR1 is SEHNR and CDR2 FQNEAQ (reference sequence). The CDR3 runs 17 residues. The CDR3 protein is CASSSGQVVAAYYEQYV. CDR3 in DNA: TGTGCCAGCAGCTCAGGACAGGTGGTAGCTGCGTACTACGAGCAGTACGTC.

This chain joins TRBV19 and TRBJ1-2; 7 nucleotides align to TRBD1. The V gene end was trimmed by 9 bases and the J gene end by 7 bases; junction bases not matched to a gene: 11. Looked up from germline, CDR1 is LNHDA and CDR2 is SQIVND (reference sequence). The CDR3 is made up of 13 amino acids. In DNA form, the CDR3 reads TGTGCCAGCGAAACCCAGGGGGTTGGTGGCTACACCTTC. Translating gives CASETQGVGGYTF.

The rearrangement links TRBV6-1 to TRBJ2-2; TRBD2 aligns across 8 bases. The V gene's germline CDR1 is MNHNS and CDR2 SASEGT. V lost 3 bases to trimming and J lost 5 bases; unmatched junction nucleotides: 5. The CDR3 is made up of 15 amino acids. The CDR3 loop is CASSDGTRGTGELFF. DNA for the CDR3: TGTGCCAGCAGTGATGGGACTAGAGGAACCGGGGAGCTGTTTTTT.

The V and J genes are TRBV29-1 and TRBJ1-1; D perhaps matches TRBD1 (5 bases). V was clipped by 4 bases and J by 0 bases, with 9 bases between them. Germline assignment: CDR1 SQVTM and CDR2 ANQGSEA. The CDR3 covers 13 residues. The CDR3 DNA follows: TGCAGCGTTGTTGGCAGGGTGAACACTGAAGCTTTCTTT. Translating it yields CSVVGRVNTEAFF. Using reference TRBV29-1 and TRBJ1-1 for the parts outside the CDR3, the full variable domain is SAVISQKPSRDICQRGTSLTIQCQVDSQVTMMFWYRQQPGQSLTLIATANQGSEATYESGFVIDKFPISRPNLTFSTLTVSNMSPEDSSIYLCSVVGRVNTEAFFGQGTRLTVV.

This clone was found once. The chain links TRBV25-1 to TRBJ1-2; no firm D call. The CDR3 sequence is 12 residues long. V was trimmed by 4 bases and J by 5 bases, leaving 8 bases between them. The germline gives CDR1 MGHDK, CDR2 SYGVNS. CDR3 amino acids: CASSGVMYGYTF. Here the CDR3 DNA reads TGTGCCAGCAGTGGAGTTATGTATGGCTACACCTTC.

V usage is TRBV28 and J usage is TRBJ1-2; D possibly corresponds to TRBD1 (6 bases). This CDR3 is 14 amino acids long. Germline V gene lookup returns CDR1 MDHEN and CDR2 SYDVKM. Trimming removed 10 bases from V and 8 bases from J, with 23 bases in between. CDR3 in amino acids: CATTILASRGGYTF. CDR3 nucleotide sequence: TGTGCCACCACGATCTTAGCTAGTAGGGGGGGCTACACCTTC.

V gene TRBV6-1 combines with J gene TRBJ2-1; D possibly uses TRBD1 or TRBD2 (7 bases each). Germline V lookup: CDR1 MNHNS, CDR2 SASEGT. The CDR3 spans 13 residues. V gave up 11 bases and J gave up 7 bases, with 18 bases separating them. The CDR3 DNA follows: TGTGCCGGCGTCAGGGGGGGCAGAAATGAGCAGTTCTTC. Amino acids: CAGVRGGRNEQFF.

There are a few counts of this clone. The rearrangement links TRBV7-2 to TRBJ1-1; D possibly corresponds to TRBD1 (5 bases). Germline CDR1 and CDR2: SGHTA and FQGNSA. V gave up 4 bases and J gave up 0 bases, with 9 bases separating them. This CDR3 is built from 14 residues. The CDR3 region is CASSYAGVNTEAFF. As DNA, the CDR3 is TGTGCCAGCAGCTACGCGGGGGTGAACACTGAAGCTTTCTTT.

Here the CDR3 reads CASSILGQGKAFF. The CDR3 nucleotides are TGTGCCAGTAGTATTTTGGGACAGGGTAAAGCTTTCTTT. The chain joins TRBV19 to TRBJ1-1; 9 positions agree with TRBD1. V lost 3 bases to trimming and J lost 9 bases; unmatched junction nucleotides: 5. Looked up from germline, CDR1 is LNHDA and CDR2 is SQIVND (reference sequence). CDR3 size: 13 residues.

The V and J genes are TRBV7-6 and TRBJ2-1; TRBD2 aligns across 10 bases. The CDR3 contains 15 residues. Germline V gene lookup returns CDR1 SGHVS and CDR2 FNYEAQ. Trimming took 4 bases from V and 7 from J; bases not matched to a gene: 7. As DNA, the CDR3 is TGTGCCAGCAGCTACGGGACTAGCGAATATAATGAGCAGTTCTTC. It translates to CASSYGTSEYNEQFF.

This clone was detected only a few times. The chain is built from TRBV29-1 and TRBJ2-1, with D possibly being TRBD2 (6 bases). CDR1 is SQVTM, CDR2 ANQGSEA, per germline. The CDR3 is made up of 14 amino acids. V gave up 4 bases and J gave up 6 bases, with 16 bases separating them. The chain's CDR3 is CSVGPGGGGNEQFF. For the CDR3, the DNA is TGCAGCGTTGGTCCCGGGGGTGGAGGCAATGAGCAGTTCTTC.

V and J are TRBV10-3 and TRBJ2-1, with D possibly called TRBD1 or TRBD2 (5 bases each). The CDR3 loop spans 11 amino acids. Germline V lookup: CDR1 ENHRY, CDR2 SYGVKD. The V end lost 8 bases, the J end lost 8 bases, and 10 bases lay between the germline ends. The CDR3 DNA reads as TGTGCCATCTCGAGGGGAGATGAGCAGTTCTTC. Amino acids: CAISRGDEQFF.

V is TRBV18 and J is TRBJ2-1; D uncertain. The CDR3 contains 12 residues. V was trimmed by 2 bases and J by 7 bases, leaving 6 bases between them. Germline V gene data show CDR1 as KGHSH and CDR2 as LQKENI. CDR3 region: CASSPKQNEQFF. The DNA of the CDR3 is TGTGCCAGCTCACCAAAACAGAATGAGCAGTTCTTC.

The chain couples TRBV9 to TRBJ1-1; maybe TRBD1 (6 bases). CDR1 is SGDLS, CDR2 YYNGEE, per germline. The CDR3 runs 14 residues. V lost 4 bases to trimming and J lost 0 bases, with 10 bases between them. The CDR3 sequence: CASSPRTVNTEAFF. For the CDR3, the DNA is TGTGCCAGCAGCCCTCGGACAGTGAACACTGAAGCTTTCTTT.

The count of this clone is one. The chain links TRBV19 to TRBJ2-1, with TRBD2 matching 11 bases. V shed 5 bases and J 6 bases; nucleotides not matched to a gene: 9. The germline V gene has CDR1 LNHDA and CDR2 SQIVND (reference sequence). The CDR3 is 16 residues long. As DNA, the CDR3 is TGTGCCAGTAGTCAATTACTAGCGGGAGAGGTCAATGAGCAGTTCTTC. This gives the protein CASSQLLAGEVNEQFF.

The table lists this clone with a count of one. The J gene is TRBJ2-1, the V gene TRBV28; maybe TRBD1 (6 bases). Germline V CDR1 and CDR2: MDHEN, SYDVKM. Deletions cut 6 bases from V and 6 bases from J, with 27 bases between. The CDR3 loop spans 18 amino acids. CDR3 region: CASSPPGDHPQTLNEQFF. As DNA, the CDR3 is TGTGCCAGCAGCCCCCCAGGGGACCACCCTCAAACACTCAATGAGCAGTTCTTC.

The rearrangement uses TRBV4-1 and TRBJ2-5; 12 bases fit TRBD2. CDR3 length: 17 residues. Unmatched junction bases numbered 9, after V lost 0 bases and J lost 7 bases. CDR1 is MGHRA, CDR2 YSYEKL, per germline. CDR3 residues: CASSQDRASGGGLTQYF. CDR3 coding DNA: TGCGCCAGCAGCCAAGATCGGGCTAGCGGGGGGGGTTTGACCCAGTACTTC.

The V and J genes are TRBV15 and TRBJ2-3; TRBD1 is a possible D gene (5 bases). CDR1 LNHNV and CDR2 YYDKDF come from the germline V gene (reference sequence). The CDR3 contains 16 residues. Trimming shortened V by 0 bases and J by 2 bases, and 12 bases separated the two germline ends. This CDR3 is CATSRERGWNTDTQYF. CDR3 bases: TGTGCCACCAGCAGAGAAAGGGGATGGAACACAGATACGCAGTATTTT. Supplemented by reference TRBV15 and TRBJ2-3, the full variable domain reads DAMVIQNPRYQVTQFGKPVTLSCSQTLNHNVMYWYQQKSSQAPKLLFHYYDKDFNNEADTPDNFQSRRPNTSFCFLDIRSPGLGDTAMYLCATSRERGWNTDTQYFGPGTRLTVL.

This clone was seen only a few times. J is TRBJ2-7 and V is TRBV21-1; the table's D call, TRBD2, was not checked against the DNA. TRBV21-1 is a pseudogene locus. The CDR3 length is 11 residues. CDR3: CASSTRPEQYV. CDR3 sequence (DNA): TGTGCCAGCAGCACTAGACCCGAGCAGTACGTC.

This clone was found once. This chain uses TRBV6-5 with TRBJ2-5; D may be TRBD2 (6 bases). The CDR3 runs to 13 residues. The germline V and J ends were trimmed by 5 bases and 4 bases, with 11 bases remaining between them. Germline CDR1 reads MNHEY; CDR2 reads SVGAGI. The CDR3 DNA reads as TGTGCCAGCAGTCCCGGGACTGTAGAGACCCAGTACTTC. Its translation is CASSPGTVETQYF.

The chain employs TRBV6-6 and TRBJ2-3; no clear D. The CDR3 extends over 16 amino acids. Germline V gene data show CDR1 as MNHNY and CDR2 as SVGAGI (reference sequence). Trimming removed 7 bases at V and 1 base at J, with 18 bases between. In DNA form, the CDR3 reads TGTGCCAGCAATGGTAGGGCCATAAACCGCACAGATACGCAGTATTTT. It translates to CASNGRAINRTDTQYF.

The chain joins TRBV9 to TRBJ2-7; D not certain. Germline loops: CDR1 SGDLS, CDR2 YYNGEE. Trimming took off 0 bases at V and 5 bases at J, with 12 bases between the two ends. This CDR3 is 14 amino acids long. The CDR3 sequence is CASSVGALGHEQYF. CDR3 nucleotides: TGTGCCAGCAGCGTAGGTGCCCTCGGCCACGAGCAGTACTTC.

This clone was found once. This chain connects TRBV9 to TRBJ2-1; 10 bases match TRBD2. The J segment lost 10 bases and the V segment lost 0 bases, leaving 13 bases of the junction unmatched. CDR1 is SGDLS, CDR2 YYNGEE, per germline. The CDR3 runs to 17 residues. CDR3 nucleotides: TGTGCCAGCAGCGTAGCGGGAACTAGCGGGACCCTCGGGGAGCAGTTCTTC. It specifies CASSVAGTSGTLGEQFF.

This clone turned up a few times. The chain recombines TRBV5-5 with TRBJ1-1, with D unresolved. Germline CDR1 is SGHKS and CDR2 is YYEKEE (reference sequence). This CDR3 has 13 residues. V lost 0 bases and J lost 3, with 6 bases in between. The CDR3 protein is CASSLEADTEAFF. CDR3 DNA: TGTGCCAGCAGCTTGGAGGCTGACACTGAAGCTTTCTTT.

This clone has a handful of counts. This chain links TRBV7-9 with TRBJ2-1; 11 nucleotides match TRBD2. From germline, CDR1 is SEHNR and CDR2 FQNEAQ (reference sequence). Trimming took 4 bases from V and 7 from J; bases not matched to a gene: 6. This CDR3 contains 15 residues. DNA of the CDR3: TGTGCCAGCAGCTCGCTAGCGGGAGGTGGGAATGAGCAGTTCTTC. Translating gives CASSSLAGGGNEQFF.

The chain joins TRBV5-6 to TRBJ2-3; 10 bases map to TRBD2. Germline values: CDR1 SGHDT, CDR2 YYEEEE. The ends lost 4 bases at V and 3 bases at J; junction bases unmatched: 2. The CDR3 length is 14 residues. The CDR3 is CASSGSGGTDTQYF. CDR3 in DNA: TGTGCCAGCAGCGGTAGCGGGGGGACAGATACGCAGTATTTT. Drawing the rest from reference TRBV5-6 and TRBJ2-3, the complete variable domain is DAGVTQSPTHLIKTRGQQVTLRCSPKSGHDTVSWYQQALGQGPQFIFQYYEEEERQRGNFPDRFSGHQFPNYSSELNVNALLLGDSALYLCASSGSGGTDTQYFGPGTRLTVL.

This chain connects TRBV10-3 to TRBJ2-1; 11 bases are shared with TRBD2. Germline values: CDR1 ENHRY, CDR2 SYGVKD. CDR3 length equals 16 residues. The trim removed 0 bases at V and 2 bases at J, leaving 0 bases unmatched. The CDR3 sequence is CAISESSGRAYNEQFF. In DNA form, the CDR3 reads TGTGCCATCAGTGAGTCTAGCGGGAGGGCCTACAATGAGCAGTTCTTC.

There are a few counts of this clone. The genes are TRBV19 and TRBJ2-7; 8 nucleotides agree with TRBD1. J was trimmed by 3 bases and V by 1 base; bases with no gene match: 5. This CDR3 region has 15 residues. The germline gives CDR1 LNHDA, CDR2 SQIVND (reference sequence). As DNA, the CDR3 is TGTGCCAGTAGTATAGTGGCCGGGACAGGCTACGAGCAGTACTTC. Its translation is CASSIVAGTGYEQYF.